One and the same sample provided the 31 T cell receptor beta chains below, sequenced in a study of Ad26.COV2.S vaccination and SARS-CoV-2 variants. Repertoires were generated with immunoSEQ multiplex PCR, while TCRdb's copy carries only in-frame clones and drops some. The repertoire consists of around 270,000 clones, with around 85% occurring once and the leading ten covering just under 3%. As to treatment: some 20 received Ad26.COV2.S at low or high dose, single or two shots; about 5 received placebo; per-sample allocation not given. Vaccine and placebo recipients were sampled on day 63 after the first injection. Sequenced here: peripheral blood, sampled in a trial of Ad26.COV2.S vaccine versus placebo. The receptors come from a person aged 18-60 years who received the Ad26.COV2.S COVID-19 vaccine or a placebo.

The rearrangement uses TRBV30 and TRBJ1-3, with unresolved D. This CDR3 is built from 13 residues. Germline CDR1 and CDR2: GTSNPN and SVGIG (reference sequence). Trimming removed 5 bases from V and 0 bases from J, with 8 bases in between. The DNA of the CDR3 is TGTGCCTGGGACCCCAGCTCTGGAAACACCATATATTTT. Amino acids: CAWDPSSGNTIYF.

This chain joins TRBV6-5 and TRBJ1-2; maybe TRBD1 (5 bases). This CDR3 is 16 amino acids long. Germline CDR1 is MNHEY and CDR2 is SVGAGI. Deletions cut 0 bases from V and 2 bases from J, with 13 bases between. CDR3 nucleotides: TGTGCCAGCAGTTACTCGAGGGCAGGGAAGAACTATGGCTACACCTTC. Its protein product is CASSYSRAGKNYGYTF.

This chain joins TRBV6-5 and TRBJ1-5, with TRBD1 as a possible D gene (6 bases). This CDR3 region has 14 residues. Trimming removed 6 bases from V and 3 bases from J, with 12 bases in between. CDR1 and CDR2 from the germline V gene are MNHEY and SVGAGI. The chain's CDR3 is CASSRGSNNQPQHF. In DNA form, the CDR3 reads TGTGCCAGCAGCAGGGGTAGTAACAATCAGCCCCAGCATTTT.

The rearrangement links TRBV25-1 to TRBJ2-3, with TRBD2 matching over 7 bases. The CDR3 has 15 amino acids. CDR1 MGHDK and CDR2 SYGVNS come from the germline V gene. J was trimmed by 4 bases and V by 1 base; bases with no gene match: 5. The CDR3 region is CASSESGEGADTQYF. DNA of the CDR3: TGTGCCAGCAGTGAATCTGGGGAGGGAGCAGATACGCAGTATTTT.

The chain carries TRBV3-1 (or the pseudogene TRBV3-2) and TRBJ2-1; D is perhaps TRBD2 (6 bases). CDR3 length equals 16 residues. Trimming pared 0 bases from V and 4 bases from J, leaving 13 bases between. Looked up from germline, CDR1 is LGHDT and CDR2 is YNNKEL (reference sequence). CDR3 sequence: CASSQEVGLAYNEQFF. The DNA of the CDR3 is TGTGCCAGCAGCCAAGAAGTGGGGCTAGCGTACAATGAGCAGTTCTTC.

The chain combines TRBV4-1 with TRBJ2-1, with 14 bases identical to TRBD2. Germline V CDR1 and CDR2: MGHRA, YSYEKL. V was clipped by 2 bases and J by 12 bases; unmatched bases: 9. The CDR3 extends over 16 amino acids. CDR3 coding DNA: TGCGCCAGCAGCCAACCGACTAGCGGGAGGGCCCGGGGGCAGTTCTTC. Translating it yields CASSQPTSGRARGQFF.

This clone came up once. This chain connects TRBV18 to TRBJ2-1; 11 positions agree with TRBD2. The V gene's germline CDR1 is KGHSH and CDR2 LQKENI. The CDR3 runs to 18 residues. V lost 3 bases and J lost 8; bases outside the gene matches: 15. The CDR3 DNA sequence: TGTGCCAGCTCACCCCAGAAATTAACTAGCGGGAGAGGGGATGAGCAGTTCTTC. Protein: CASSPQKLTSGRGDEQFF.

The CDR3 DNA reads TGTCCCAAAGGACAGCCCCAGCATTTT. Protein sequence: CPKGQPQHF. The genes are TRBV7-9 and TRBJ1-5; D remains ambiguous. Germline V gene lookup returns CDR1 SEHNR and CDR2 FQNEAQ (reference sequence). The CDR3 is made up of 9 amino acids.

This clone was seen once. The rearrangement uses TRBV6-5 and TRBJ1-5; D may be TRBD1 (5 bases). The CDR3 is made up of 15 amino acids. Germline CDR1 is MNHEY and CDR2 is SVGAGI. V was clipped by 0 bases and J by 1 base, with 7 bases between them. In DNA, the CDR3 is TGTGCCAGCAGTTACTCAGGGGAGAGCAATCAGCCCCAGCATTTT. This codes for CASSYSGESNQPQHF.

The chain recombines TRBV30 with TRBJ2-4, with D maybe TRBD2 (7 bases). The CDR3 length is 13 residues. Germline CDR1 and CDR2: GTSNPN and SVGIG (reference sequence). The ends were cut back, 4 bases at V and 3 bases at J, with 10 bases in the middle. Here the CDR3 DNA reads TGTGCCTGGACAGGGGAGGGCAAAAACATTCAGTACTTC. This encodes CAWTGEGKNIQYF.

This clone was seen just once. V is TRBV29-1 and J is TRBJ2-5, with TRBD2 as a possible D gene (5 bases). Per the germline V gene, CDR1 is SQVTM and CDR2 is ANQGSEA. This CDR3 is 12 amino acids long. Trimming cost V 6 bases and J 10 bases, with 18 bases left between them. The CDR3 region is CSVPLTKRVQYF. The DNA for the CDR3 is TGCAGCGTCCCCCTTACAAAGAGGGTCCAGTACTTC. Full variable domain (missing parts from reference TRBV29-1 and TRBJ2-5): SAVISQKPSRDICQRGTSLTIQCQVDSQVTMMFWYRQQPGQSLTLIATANQGSEATYESGFVIDKFPISRPNLTFSTLTVSNMSPEDSSIYLCSVPLTKRVQYFGPGTRLLVL.

CDR3 loop: CASSFPSRRELFF. The CDR3 nucleotides are TGTGCCAGCAGTTTCCCGTCCCGGAGGGAGCTGTTTTTT. The J gene is TRBJ2-2, the V gene TRBV27; D is unclear. Germline V gene sequence: CDR1 MNHEY, CDR2 SMNVEV (reference sequence). The CDR3 covers 13 residues. Trimming took 3 bases from V and 9 from J, leaving 11 bases between them.

CDR3 in amino acids: CASSYRGGEGSPLHF. The DNA for the CDR3 is TGTGCCAGCAGTTACAGGGGCGGAGAGGGGTCACCCCTCCACTTT. J is TRBJ1-6 and V is TRBV6-5; TRBD1 is a possible D gene (5 bases). V lost 2 bases and J 10 bases, leaving 15 bases between the germline ends. CDR1 MNHEY and CDR2 SVGAGI come from the germline V gene. This CDR3 is 15 amino acids long.

The chain carries TRBV15 and TRBJ2-5, with D possibly TRBD1 on 6 matching bases. V gave up 0 bases and J gave up 1 base, with 15 bases separating them. CDR3 size: 17 residues. Germline CDR1 is LNHNV and CDR2 is YYDKDF (reference sequence). CDR3 protein: CATSREGAEAFQETQYF. The CDR3 DNA follows: TGTGCCACCAGCAGAGAGGGGGCAGAAGCTTTCCAAGAGACCCAGTACTTC.

This clone was detected only a few times. The rearrangement links TRBV4-1 to TRBJ2-4; possibly TRBD1 for D (6 bases). V was pared by 2 bases and J by 6 bases, with 8 bases between. Germline lookup yields CDR1 MGHRA and CDR2 YSYEKL. This CDR3 is 13 amino acids long. CDR3 amino acids: CASSQLRGNIQYF. The CDR3 DNA follows: TGCGCCAGCAGCCAACTCAGGGGAAACATTCAGTACTTC.

This sequence joins TRBV7-2 and TRBJ2-3; 11 nucleotides agree with TRBD2. V lost 5 bases and J lost 2; bases outside the gene matches: 9. Germline-derived CDR1 and CDR2 are SGHTA and FQGNSA. The CDR3 extends over 17 amino acids. The CDR3, as DNA: TGTGCCAGCAGCGACCTAGGGACTAGCGGCCTCACAGATACGCAGTATTTT. Translated, it gives CASSDLGTSGLTDTQYF.

The chain employs TRBV7-9 and TRBJ1-1, with D unclear. Germline loops: CDR1 SEHNR, CDR2 FQNEAQ (reference sequence). The CDR3 sequence is 13 residues long. Between the trimmed V and J ends, which lost 5 bases and 5 bases, there was a span of 12 bases. DNA of the CDR3: TGTGCCAGCAGCATTATAGGAGGAACTGAAGCTTTCTTT. Its protein is CASSIIGGTEAFF. Supplemented by reference TRBV7-9 and TRBJ1-1, the full variable domain reads DTGVSQNPRHKITKRGQNVTFRCDPISEHNRLYWYRQTLGQGPEFLTYFQNEAQLEKSRLLSDRFSAERPKGSFSTLEIQRTEQGDSAMYLCASSIIGGTEAFFGQGTRLTVV.

V gene TRBV7-5 combines with J gene TRBJ2-3; the table calls TRBD2, which could not be checked here. TRBV7-5 counts as a pseudogene. CDR3 length: 11 amino acids. CDR3 residues: CARSSSDTQYF. In DNA form, the CDR3 reads TGTGCCAGAAGCTCCTCAGATACGCAGTATTTT.

This clone came up many times. The rearrangement links TRBV5-1 to TRBJ2-7; D call uncertain. CDR3 length: 13 amino acids. V was cut by 4 bases and J by 1 base, with 9 bases left in between. Per germline, CDR1 SGHRS and CDR2 YFSETQ. In nucleotides, the CDR3 is TGCGCCAGCAGCCCGTTAGGATCCTACGAGCAGTACTTC. This codes for CASSPLGSYEQYF.

The CDR3 DNA is TGTGCCAGCAGCCAAGTTAACAAGGACTATGGCTACACCTTC. Amino acid sequence: CASSQVNKDYGYTF. V and J are TRBV3-1 (or the pseudogene TRBV3-2) and TRBJ1-2; D not certain. The V gene's germline CDR1 is LGHDT and CDR2 YNNKEL (reference sequence). This CDR3 contains 14 residues. V was trimmed by 1 base and J by 3 bases, leaving 9 bases between them.

The J gene is TRBJ2-5, the V gene TRBV30; TRBD2 aligns across 14 bases. The CDR3 extends over 17 amino acids. Looked up from germline, CDR1 is GTSNPN and CDR2 is SVGIG (reference sequence). With 0 bases clipped from V and 2 bases from J, the junction kept 5 bases outside the gene matches. CDR3 in amino acids: CAWSVLRTSGGQETQYF. DNA for the CDR3: TGTGCCTGGAGTGTACTCCGGACTAGCGGGGGGCAAGAGACCCAGTACTTC.

CDR3 DNA: TGTGCCAGCAGCCCTCTACAGGGGGCCGCCTACAATGAGCAGTTCTTC. Translating it yields CASSPLQGAAYNEQFF. This chain joins TRBV4-2 and TRBJ2-1; the match to TRBD1 covers 9 bases. V lost 4 bases and J lost 2; bases outside the gene matches: 6. The CDR3 runs 16 residues. Germline V CDR1 and CDR2: LGHNA, YNFKEQ.

The V call is TRBV18, the J call TRBJ1-4; 9 bases line up with TRBD1. This CDR3 contains 16 residues. V shed 2 bases and J 5 bases; nucleotides not matched to a gene: 6. Germline CDR1 is KGHSH and CDR2 is LQKENI. CDR3 nucleotides: TGTGCCAGCTCACCAAACAGGGGGCAAGTAAATGAAAAACTGTTTTTT. Encoded protein: CASSPNRGQVNEKLFF.

The rearrangement joins TRBV10-3 to TRBJ1-3, with D perhaps TRBD1 (6 bases). In germline, CDR1 is ENHRY, CDR2 SYGVKD. The CDR3 runs to 15 residues. The V gene lost 3 bases and the J gene lost 5 bases, with 14 bases spanning the gap. The DNA for the CDR3 is TGTGCCATCAGTGATCAAGGGCAGGGGAGAAACACCATATATTTT. Residues: CAISDQGQGRNTIYF.

V and J are TRBV12-3 or TRBV12-4 and TRBJ2-3; D is unresolved. The CDR3 loop spans 12 amino acids. V lost 7 bases, J lost 6 bases, and 11 bases lay in between. Here the CDR3 reads CASTFSADTQYF. The CDR3 DNA reads as TGTGCCAGCACCTTTTCTGCGGATACGCAGTATTTT.

This clone appeared once. This chain links TRBV19 with TRBJ2-7; 11 bases are shared with TRBD2. V trimming: 2 bases; J trimming: 2 bases; junction bases outside the gene matches: 2. This CDR3 has 15 residues. The germline gives CDR1 LNHDA, CDR2 SQIVND (reference sequence). The CDR3 DNA sequence: TGTGCCAGTAGTATACTAGCGGGGGGAACCTACGAGCAGTACTTC. Translating gives CASSILAGGTYEQYF.

The chain couples TRBV5-6 to TRBJ1-2; the D is unclear. With 2 bases removed from V and 8 bases from J, the gap between germline ends came to 13 bases. The germline V gene has CDR1 SGHDT and CDR2 YYEEEE. This CDR3 is 13 amino acids long. The CDR3, as DNA: TGTGCCAGCAGCTTCACACCGGATGGGGGCTACACCTTC. Translated, it gives CASSFTPDGGYTF.

The V gene is TRBV4-3, the J gene TRBJ1-3; no clear D gene. The CDR3 runs to 14 residues. Germline loops: CDR1 LGHNA, CDR2 YSLEER. Deletions cut 2 bases from V and 0 bases from J, with 5 bases between. The CDR3 loop is CASSQYTSGNTIYF. CDR3 coding DNA: TGCGCCAGCAGCCAATATACCTCTGGAAACACCATATATTTT.

This clone has a single count. This chain connects TRBV3-1 (or the pseudogene TRBV3-2) to TRBJ2-1; TRBD2 matches 10 bases. The CDR3 has 17 amino acids. V was clipped by 0 bases and J by 6 bases; unmatched bases: 8. The V gene's germline CDR1 is LGHDT and CDR2 YNNKEL (reference sequence). DNA for the CDR3: TGTGCCAGCAGCCAAGAGAACCTAGCGGGAGCACCCAATGAGCAGTTCTTC. Its translation is CASSQENLAGAPNEQFF.

This clone is a singleton in its sample. CDR3 region: CASSFTGLVQFF. In DNA form, the CDR3 reads TGTGCCAGCAGCTTTACGGGACTAGTGCAGTTCTTC. The chain combines TRBV7-9 with TRBJ2-1; TRBD2 matches 8 bases. This CDR3 has 12 residues. J lost 12 bases, V lost 3 bases, and 4 bases had no gene match. Germline V gene sequence: CDR1 SEHNR, CDR2 FQNEAQ (reference sequence).

The rearrangement uses TRBV25-1 and TRBJ2-3; 9 positions agree with TRBD1. The CDR3 sequence is 17 residues long. Per the germline V gene, CDR1 is MGHDK and CDR2 is SYGVNS. The V and J ends lost 2 bases and 2 bases, in that order; junction bases with no gene match: 8. CDR3 DNA: TGTGCCAGCAGTGAAGAAATGAGGGACAGGGACACAGATACGCAGTATTTT. Translated, it gives CASSEEMRDRDTDTQYF.